Presented here are 27 T cell receptor beta chains from one specimen sequenced in a study of control samples from healthy donors and cancer patients. Repertoires were generated with immunoSEQ multiplex PCR, while TCRdb's copy carries only in-frame clones and drops some. In the table there are about 140,000 clones, roughly 92% of which are singletons. Sequencing was performed on blood. The receptors here all came from a man younger than 40 in good health.

The gene calls are TRBV5-5 and TRBJ1-1; D ambiguous. V was pared by 4 bases and J by 0 bases, with 4 bases between. CDR3 length equals 12 residues. Germline values: CDR1 SGHKS, CDR2 YYEKEE (reference sequence). Here the CDR3 reads CASSLLNTEAFF. The CDR3 DNA reads TGTGCCAGCAGCCTATTGAACACTGAAGCTTTCTTT.

The chain combines TRBV19 with TRBJ2-2, with 9 bases matching TRBD2. The CDR3 runs to 14 residues. Germline V gives CDR1 LNHDA, CDR2 SQIVND (reference sequence). V lost 6 bases, J lost 6 bases, and 5 bases stayed unmatched. The CDR3 reads CASSNLAGSGELFF. As DNA, the CDR3 is TGTGCCAGTAGCAACCTAGCGGGATCCGGGGAGCTGTTTTTT.

This sequence joins TRBV9 and TRBJ1-2; tentative D call: TRBD1 (6 bases). V shed 2 bases and J shed 8 bases, with 10 bases lying between them. CDR1 is SGDLS and CDR2 is YYNGEE in the germline V gene. The CDR3 runs to 12 residues. CDR3 DNA: TGTGCCAGCAGCGTGGGGGGCCGGGGCTACACCTTC. Its protein product is CASSVGGRGYTF. The full variable domain, completed using reference TRBV9 and TRBJ1-2, is DSGVTQTPKHLITATGQRVTLRCSPRSGDLSVYWYQQSLDQGLQFLIQYYNGEERAKGNILERFSAQQFPDLHSELNLSSLELGDSALYFCASSVGGRGYTFGSGTRLTVV.

CDR3 DNA: TGTGCCAGCAGTCGCCGACAGGGAGGGTATGGCTACACCTTC. Encoded protein: CASSRRQGGYGYTF. This rearrangement joins TRBV2 to TRBJ1-2; TRBD1 aligns across 7 bases. CDR3 size: 14 residues. Germline V gene data show CDR1 as SNHLY and CDR2 as FYNNEI. The trim removed 5 bases at V and 5 bases at J, leaving 8 bases unmatched.

The table lists this clone with a count of one. This rearrangement joins TRBV5-4 to TRBJ2-7, with TRBD1 matching over 7 bases. V gave up 4 bases and J gave up 2 bases; unmatched junction bases: 6. Germline-derived CDR1 and CDR2 are SGHNT and YYREEE (reference sequence). The CDR3 is 14 residues long. The CDR3 DNA reads as TGTGCCAGCAGCCGAGGGGGCGATACCTACGAGCAGTACTTC. Protein: CASSRGGDTYEQYF.

The chain combines TRBV7-2 with TRBJ2-3; D call uncertain. This CDR3 spans 14 amino acids. Germline V gene sequence: CDR1 SGHTA, CDR2 FQGNSA. The V end lost 6 bases, the J end lost 2 bases, and 12 bases lay between the germline ends. The CDR3 DNA sequence: TGTGCCAGCAGAGAAGTGGGTCACACAGATACGCAGTATTTT. It translates to CASREVGHTDTQYF.

The rearrangement uses TRBV28 and TRBJ2-1; D unclear. V lost 5 bases and J lost 2, with 7 bases in between. The CDR3 loop spans 13 amino acids. CDR1 MDHEN and CDR2 SYDVKM come from the germline V gene. DNA of the CDR3: TGTGCCAGCAGTCTCAAAACCTACAATGAGCAGTTCTTC. Translated: CASSLKTYNEQFF.

The chain carries TRBV3-1 (or the pseudogene TRBV3-2) and TRBJ2-3; 8 nucleotides align to TRBD2. The germline gives CDR1 LGHDT, CDR2 YNNKEL (reference sequence). J gave up 2 bases and V 1 base, and 11 bases lay outside the gene matches. The CDR3 contains 18 residues. The CDR3 protein is CASSQGALGAGDTDTQYF. CDR3 DNA sequence: TGTGCCAGCAGCCAAGGCGCGCTGGGAGCGGGGGACACAGATACGCAGTATTTT.

This clone was counted between two and nine times. This chain connects TRBV19 to TRBJ2-3; 12 bases are a match to TRBD2. In germline, CDR1 is LNHDA, CDR2 SQIVND (reference sequence). The length of the CDR3 is 18 residues. V lost 7 bases to trimming and J lost 1 base; unmatched junction nucleotides: 12. This CDR3 reads CASTTGWTSGIRTDTQYF. Written as DNA, the CDR3 is TGTGCCAGTACCACGGGTTGGACTAGCGGGATACGCACAGATACGCAGTATTTT.

This chain connects TRBV11-2 to TRBJ1-2; D gene uncertain. Germline V gene lookup returns CDR1 SGHAT and CDR2 FQNNGV. There are 13 residues in the CDR3. V was cut by 5 bases and J by 1 base, with 8 bases left in between. The CDR3: CASSPSSNYGYTF. The DNA for the CDR3 is TGTGCCAGCAGCCCCTCTAGTAACTATGGCTACACCTTC.

The chain couples TRBV6-5 to TRBJ2-3, with unresolved D. The V and J ends lost 4 bases and 4 bases respectively, with 12 bases between them. The CDR3 runs 14 residues. The germline gives CDR1 MNHEY, CDR2 SVGAGI. This chain's CDR3 is CASSFTRLADTQYF. Here the CDR3 DNA reads TGTGCCAGCAGTTTTACTCGGTTAGCAGATACGCAGTATTTT.

The count of this clone is one. The chain employs TRBV19 and TRBJ2-7; TRBD1 agrees at 8 bases. The CDR3 sequence is 13 residues long. The ends lost 3 bases at V and 2 bases at J; junction bases unmatched: 0. Per the germline V gene, CDR1 is LNHDA and CDR2 is SQIVND (reference sequence). CDR3 residues: CASSMGQAYEQYF. CDR3 nucleotide sequence: TGTGCCAGTAGTATGGGACAGGCCTACGAGCAGTACTTC.

The chain has TRBV4-2 and TRBJ2-5; a weak D match, TRBD2 (6 bases). This CDR3 is built from 15 residues. From germline, CDR1 is LGHNA and CDR2 YNFKEQ. V was clipped by 1 base and J by 5 bases, with 14 bases between them. CDR3 sequence reads: CASSQGDSKRETQYF. The CDR3, as DNA: TGTGCCAGCAGCCAAGGGGACTCTAAGAGGGAGACCCAGTACTTC.

The V call is TRBV11-3, the J call TRBJ2-3; 7 bases align to TRBD2. With V trimmed by 2 bases and J by 0 bases, 8 bases remained unmatched. The CDR3 extends over 17 amino acids. The germline gives CDR1 SGHNT, CDR2 YENEEA. CDR3 sequence: CASSLRLWDYSTDTQYF. CDR3 nucleotide sequence: TGTGCCAGCAGCTTAAGGTTGTGGGACTATAGCACAGATACGCAGTATTTT.

The genes are TRBV27 and TRBJ2-3; D is perhaps TRBD1 (6 bases). V was trimmed by 7 bases and J by 3 bases, leaving 14 bases between them. In germline, CDR1 is MNHEY, CDR2 SMNVEV (reference sequence). This CDR3 spans 14 amino acids. The CDR3 DNA reads TGTGCCAGCAAGCTCGGGGACAAGACAGATACGCAGTATTTT. Residues: CASKLGDKTDTQYF.

The chain uses TRBV27 and TRBJ2-2; 7 positions match TRBD2. The CDR3 spans 16 residues. V shed 4 bases, J shed 5 bases, and the junction held 10 bases outside the gene matches. Germline CDR1 MNHEY, CDR2 SMNVEV (reference sequence). CDR3 residues: CASSSNTGTITGELFF. CDR3 nucleotide sequence: TGTGCCAGCAGTTCTAACACCGGGACTATTACCGGGGAGCTGTTTTTT.

This chain connects TRBV27 to TRBJ2-3; 10 positions agree with TRBD2. Germline CDR1 MNHEY, CDR2 SMNVEV (reference sequence). This CDR3 comprises 16 residues. J gave up 1 base and V 1 base, and 2 bases lay outside the gene matches. CDR3 sequence reads: CASSLLGTSGTDTQYF. The CDR3, as DNA: TGTGCCAGCAGTTTATTGGGGACTAGCGGCACAGATACGCAGTATTTT.

V usage is TRBV25-1 and J usage is TRBJ1-2; D remains unclear. Trimming stripped 7 bases from V and 1 base from J, with 16 bases between. This CDR3 comprises 15 residues. From germline, CDR1 is MGHDK and CDR2 SYGVNS. The CDR3 loop is CASTPAGRFNYGYTF. The CDR3 region has the DNA TGTGCCAGCACCCCAGCCGGCCGATTTAACTATGGCTACACCTTC.

The V gene is TRBV19, the J gene TRBJ1-1; TRBD1 matches 10 bases. Trimming took 4 bases from V and 7 from J; bases not matched to a gene: 3. Germline assignment: CDR1 LNHDA and CDR2 SQIVND (reference sequence). This CDR3 is 13 amino acids long. CDR3 protein: CASSTDRGFEAFF. As DNA, the CDR3 is TGTGCCAGTAGTACGGACAGGGGGTTTGAAGCTTTCTTT.

The V call is TRBV5-1, the J call TRBJ2-1, with D possibly matching TRBD2 (5 bases). Germline V gene lookup returns CDR1 SGHRS and CDR2 YFSETQ. CDR3 length: 16 residues. The V end lost 4 bases, the J end lost 0 bases, and 14 bases lay between the germline ends. The CDR3 DNA reads TGCGCCAGCAGCCCGATGCTAGCTTTCTCCTACAATGAGCAGTTCTTC. This sequence encodes CASSPMLAFSYNEQFF.

This chain connects TRBV4-3 to TRBJ2-3; 11 bases align to TRBD2. Trimming at V came to 1 base and at J to 1 base, leaving 1 base not matched to a gene. This CDR3 has 16 residues. Germline V gene data show CDR1 as LGHNA and CDR2 as YSLEER. This CDR3 is CASSQVAGGGTDTQYF. The CDR3 bases are TGCGCCAGCAGCCAAGTAGCGGGGGGGGGCACAGATACGCAGTATTTT.

This clone was counted between two and nine times. The chain combines TRBV2 with TRBJ1-1; the D is unclear. This CDR3 contains 13 residues. V lost 6 bases to trimming and J lost 1 base, with 9 bases between them. CDR1 and CDR2 (germline): SNHLY, FYNNEI. The DNA of the CDR3 is TGTGCCAGCAGCCAACAAGAGAACACTGAAGCTTTCTTT. It encodes CASSQQENTEAFF.

CDR3: CASRLTVSNQPQHF. The CDR3 bases are TGTGCCAGCAGATTGACAGTTAGCAATCAGCCCCAGCATTTT. The chain links TRBV6-5 to TRBJ1-5, with D possibly matching TRBD1 (5 bases). This CDR3 comprises 14 residues. V was trimmed by 6 bases and J by 0 bases, leaving 9 bases between them. Looked up from germline, CDR1 is MNHEY and CDR2 is SVGAGI.

This chain links TRBV5-6 with TRBJ1-2; D unclear. There are 13 residues in the CDR3. V was trimmed by 2 bases and J by 7 bases, leaving 12 bases between them. Germline V gene sequence: CDR1 SGHDT, CDR2 YYEEEE. The CDR3 here is CASSFGQASGYTF. DNA for the CDR3: TGTGCCAGCAGCTTTGGCCAAGCCAGTGGCTACACCTTC.

The chain joins TRBV7-3 to TRBJ1-1; D remains unclear. The CDR3 is 17 amino acids. Looked up from germline, CDR1 is SGHTA and CDR2 is FQGTGA. The V end lost 0 bases, the J end lost 0 bases, and 14 bases lay between the germline ends. CDR3 in amino acids: CASSLTLVQRMNTEAFF. The CDR3, as DNA: TGTGCCAGCAGCTTAACTCTCGTACAGAGAATGAACACTGAAGCTTTCTTT.

This clone was seen a single time. The chain has TRBV27 and TRBJ2-7; the D is unclear. The V and J ends lost 3 bases and 4 bases respectively, with 10 bases between them. The CDR3 totals 13 residues. Germline CDR1 MNHEY, CDR2 SMNVEV (reference sequence). CDR3 sequence: CASSFSPAYEQYF. CDR3 coding DNA: TGTGCCAGCAGTTTTTCCCCAGCTTACGAGCAGTACTTC.

The rearrangement uses TRBV25-1 and TRBJ1-5; TRBD1 matches at 8 bases. Germline V gene sequence: CDR1 MGHDK, CDR2 SYGVNS. The CDR3 runs 14 residues. With V trimmed by 3 bases and J by 6 bases, 4 bases remained unmatched. The chain's CDR3 is CASSETGASQPQHF. The CDR3 DNA reads TGTGCCAGCAGTGAGACAGGGGCGAGTCAGCCCCAGCATTTT.